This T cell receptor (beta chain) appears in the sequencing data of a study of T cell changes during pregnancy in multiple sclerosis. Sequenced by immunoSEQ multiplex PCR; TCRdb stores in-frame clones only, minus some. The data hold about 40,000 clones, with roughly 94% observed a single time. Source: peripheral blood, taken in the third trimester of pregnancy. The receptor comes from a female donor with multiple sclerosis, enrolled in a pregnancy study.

This CDR3 is CASSKGRGTYFYGYTF. CDR3 sequence (DNA): TGTGCCAGCAGCAAAGGCAGGGGAACGTACTTCTATGGCTACACCTTC. The rearrangement uses TRBV21-1 and TRBJ1-2; no check of the table's D call, TRBD1, against the DNA was made. TRBV21-1 is listed as a pseudogene. This CDR3 has 16 amino acids.